The clone carrying this T cell receptor (beta chain) was picked up many times. The sample is drawn from a study of low-dose radiotherapy and immunotherapy resistance in tumors. The wider study: Intravenous ipilimumab 1 mg/kg every six weeks was given with nivolumab 240 mg every two weeks. From cycle 1 day 1, patients took oral aspirin 300 mg every day for four cycles.

CDR3 size: 12 residues. Germline loops: CDR1 SGHTA, CDR2 FQGNSA. V lost 7 bases and J 4 bases, leaving 8 bases between the germline ends. TRAV and TRBV primers primed cDNA for both TCRalpha and TCRbeta. TCRs were put through about 20 PCR cycles of amplification with Phusion. A constant-region primer and the V-primer adapter served as the primer pair. TCRdb fed the reads into MiXCR, producing one record per CDR3 protein. This sample has about 58,000 distinct CDR3 sequences; about 23% occur once, and the top ten carry roughly 6.7%. Indicated time point: after trial treatment. The treatment is: LDRT plus nivolumab, ipilimumab, low-dose cyclophosphamide and aspirin (RACIN trial). Nivolumab, ipilimumab, aspirin, low-dose cyclophosphamide and low-dose radiotherapy were all administered to the donors. Patients eligible had advanced solid tumors without tumor-infiltrating lymphocytes.

J is TRBJ1-3 and V is TRBV7-2, with unresolved D. This specimen consisted of PBMCs, obtained after low-dose radiotherapy plus immunotherapy. The TCR originated in a male donor with prostate cancer. CDR3 sequence reads: CASTRPGNTIYF. The DNA of the CDR3 is TGTGCCAGCACCCGTCCCGGAAACACCATATATTTT.